Presented here are 20 T cell receptor beta chains from one specimen sequenced in a study of chronic HIV infection and antiretroviral therapy. Via MiXCR, TCRdb re-called the 5' RACE reads, giving one row per CDR3 protein. The sample lists 45,000 to 55,000 distinct CDR3 sequences, 19% occurring once. The sequenced material came from peripheral blood. The receptors stem from an adult who had HIV and had not received antiretroviral therapy, or was an uninfected healthy control (not recorded which).

The chain carries TRBV28 and TRBJ2-7; D is undetermined. Germline V gene lookup returns CDR1 MDHEN and CDR2 SYDVKM. The CDR3 totals 19 residues. V dropped 1 base and J dropped 2 bases, with 24 bases sitting between them. CDR3: CASSLFTPTSAGQTYEQYF. CDR3 coding DNA: TGTGCCAGCAGTTTATTTACCCCGACCTCGGCAGGCCAGACCTACGAGCAGTACTTC.

This chain joins TRBV5-6 and TRBJ2-2; D uncertain. V lost 1 base and J 4 bases, leaving 11 bases between the germline ends. The CDR3 length is 15 residues. Germline assignment: CDR1 SGHDT and CDR2 YYEEEE. The CDR3 spells CASSLWQLFTGELFF. The CDR3 DNA reads TGTGCCAGCAGCTTGTGGCAGCTTTTCACCGGGGAGCTGTTTTTT. Together with reference TRBV5-6 and TRBJ2-2, the CDR3 gives the full variable domain: DAGVTQSPTHLIKTRGQQVTLRCSPKSGHDTVSWYQQALGQGPQFIFQYYEEEERQRGNFPDRFSGHQFPNYSSELNVNALLLGDSALYLCASSLWQLFTGELFFGEGSRLTVL.

DNA for the CDR3: TGTGCCAGCTCCGGGACGAGACACACAGATACGCAGTATTTT. Protein sequence: CASSGTRHTDTQYF. The chain couples TRBV28 to TRBJ2-3; D may match TRBD1 or TRBD2 (5 bases each). Germline values: CDR1 MDHEN, CDR2 SYDVKM. The V end was cut by 8 bases, the J end by 2 bases, with 14 bases between. The CDR3 extends over 14 amino acids.

The genes are TRBV24-1 and TRBJ2-1; 12 nucleotides align to TRBD2. J was trimmed by 4 bases and V by 4 bases; bases with no gene match: 4. The germline CDR1 and CDR2 sequences are KGHDR and SFDVKD. The CDR3 runs 16 residues. CDR3 DNA sequence: TGTGCCACCAGTGACGGGACTAGCGGGCCGTACAATGAGCAGTTCTTC. As protein: CATSDGTSGPYNEQFF.

This clonotype was counted a few times. The chain uses TRBV7-2 and TRBJ1-5; D is unclear. The CDR3 is 13 residues long. V shed 6 bases and J shed 5 bases, with 11 bases lying between them. Germline V gene sequence: CDR1 SGHTA, CDR2 FQGNSA. This CDR3 is CASSLWRDQPQHF. The CDR3, as DNA: TGTGCCAGCAGTCTTTGGAGGGATCAGCCCCAGCATTTT.

The CDR3 DNA reads TGTGCCAGCAGCCGTAGGGCAGATACGCAGTATTTT. It encodes CASSRRADTQYF. This chain joins TRBV7-2 and TRBJ2-3, with D unclear. In germline, CDR1 is SGHTA, CDR2 FQGNSA. With 5 bases removed from V and 4 bases from J, the gap between germline ends came to 7 bases. The length of the CDR3 is 12 residues.

This clonotype was detected only a few times. The V gene is TRBV11-1, the J gene TRBJ2-1; D gene unclear. Trimming pared 1 base from V and 4 bases from J, leaving 11 bases between. This CDR3 is built from 15 residues. CDR1 is SGHAT, CDR2 FQDESV, per germline (reference sequence). CDR3 nucleotides: TGTGCCAGCAGCTTAGTAGGCGGCACTTACAATGAGCAGTTCTTC. This gives the protein CASSLVGGTYNEQFF.

Written as DNA, the CDR3 is TGTGCCAGCAGTGGACCCGAGCAGGCTCTTGAGACCCAGTACTTC. Protein: CASSGPEQALETQYF. This sequence joins TRBV25-1 and TRBJ2-5, with D uncertain. Trimming shortened V by 4 bases and J by 5 bases, and 17 bases separated the two germline ends. Germline V gene sequence: CDR1 MGHDK, CDR2 SYGVNS. This CDR3 is built from 15 residues. The variable domain in full, with the rest retrieved from reference TRBV25-1 and TRBJ2-5, is EADIYQTPRYLVIGTGKKITLECSQTMGHDKMYWYQQDPGMELHLIHYSYGVNSTEKGDLSSESTVSRIRTEHFPLTLESARPSHTSQYLCASSGPEQALETQYFGPGTRLLVL.

This clonotype was detected a few times. This CDR3 is CASRTSSTDTQYF. The CDR3 DNA reads as TGTGCCAGCAGGACCTCTAGCACAGATACGCAGTATTTT. This chain joins TRBV27 and TRBJ2-3, with D unresolved. The CDR3 has 13 amino acids. From germline, CDR1 is MNHEY and CDR2 SMNVEV (reference sequence). With 6 bases removed from V and 0 bases from J, the gap between germline ends came to 7 bases.

This clonotype was counted between two and nine times. The J gene is TRBJ2-1, the V gene TRBV6-5; 13 bases map to TRBD2. There are 16 residues in the CDR3. CDR1 and CDR2 (germline): MNHEY, SVGAGI. V trimming: 7 bases; J trimming: 7 bases; junction bases outside the gene matches: 10. CDR3 DNA sequence: TGTGCCAGCACCCCGGGGACTAGCGGGAAGTGGAATGAGCAGTTCTTC. Translated: CASTPGTSGKWNEQFF.

The chain employs TRBV7-9 and TRBJ1-2; 9 bases are a match to TRBD1. The length of the CDR3 is 14 residues. V lost 3 bases, J lost 8 bases, and 7 bases stayed unmatched. Germline V gene lookup returns CDR1 SEHNR and CDR2 FQNEAQ (reference sequence). CDR3 residues: CASSLGDREGGYTF. In nucleotides, the CDR3 is TGTGCCAGCAGCTTGGGGGACAGGGAAGGGGGCTACACCTTC.

This chain uses TRBV27 with TRBJ2-6; D unresolved. The CDR3 covers 15 residues. Germline CDR1 and CDR2: MNHEY and SMNVEV (reference sequence). With 1 base removed from V and 2 bases from J, the gap between germline ends came to 6 bases. CDR3 sequence: CASSLWGTGANVLTF. CDR3 sequence (DNA): TGTGCCAGCAGTTTATGGGGTACTGGGGCCAACGTCCTGACTTTC.

CDR3 sequence reads: CATAPETRSGDTQYF. The CDR3 DNA reads TGTGCCACCGCACCCGAGACTAGGTCTGGTGATACGCAGTATTTT. This chain connects TRBV2 to TRBJ2-3; D possibly corresponds to TRBD2 (6 bases). The CDR3 length is 15 residues. V lost 10 bases and J lost 6, with 23 bases in between. The germline gives CDR1 SNHLY, CDR2 FYNNEI.

The chain couples TRBV5-4 to TRBJ2-1; 15 nucleotides align to TRBD2. The V and J ends lost 4 bases and 3 bases, in that order; junction bases with no gene match: 8. The germline V gene has CDR1 SGHNT and CDR2 YYREEE (reference sequence). The length of the CDR3 is 18 residues. The CDR3 region has the DNA TGTGCCAGCAGCCCCGGACTAGCGGGAGGGGGGGGCTACAATGAGCAGTTCTTC. This encodes CASSPGLAGGGGYNEQFF. Drawing the rest from reference TRBV5-4 and TRBJ2-1, the complete variable domain is ETGVTQSPTHLIKTRGQQVTLRCSSQSGHNTVSWYQQALGQGPQFIFQYYREEENGRGNFPPRFSGLQFPNYSSELNVNALELDDSALYLCASSPGLAGGGGYNEQFFGPGTRLTVL.

This clonotype showed up just a few times. The V call is TRBV4-1, the J call TRBJ2-3; D is perhaps TRBD2 (5 bases). Trimming removed 6 bases at V and 3 bases at J, with 16 bases between. Germline V lookup: CDR1 MGHRA, CDR2 YSYEKL. This CDR3 is built from 15 residues. CDR3 nucleotides: TGCGCCAGCAGTCGGCCGGTCGAGGGTACAGATACGCAGTATTTT. Protein product: CASSRPVEGTDTQYF.

This clonotype has only a few counts. The chain employs TRBV20-1 and TRBJ2-5, with 9 bases lining up with TRBD2. CDR1 is DFQATT, CDR2 SNEGSKA, per germline (reference sequence). CDR3 length: 15 residues. V dropped 3 bases and J dropped 1; count of bases not matched to a gene: 6. The CDR3 nucleotides read TGCAGTGCTAGCCCCACTAGCGGGTTCCAAGAGACCCAGTACTTC. Translation gives CSASPTSGFQETQYF.

This clonotype was observed a few times. This rearrangement joins TRBV29-1 to TRBJ1-1; D remains ambiguous. Trimming shortened V by 4 bases and J by 1 base, and 7 bases separated the two germline ends. CDR3 length: 12 residues. From germline, CDR1 is SQVTM and CDR2 ANQGSEA. This CDR3 is CSVVPQNTEAFF. The CDR3 DNA follows: TGCAGCGTTGTCCCCCAGAACACTGAAGCTTTCTTT.

Only a few counts were recorded for this clonotype. The chain is built from TRBV4-1 and TRBJ1-2; 7 nucleotides agree with TRBD1. This CDR3 comprises 16 residues. Germline V lookup: CDR1 MGHRA, CDR2 YSYEKL. V dropped 3 bases and J dropped 1; count of bases not matched to a gene: 8. The CDR3 DNA is TGCGCCAGCAGCCACCCCCCCGCAGGGGGTAACTATGGCTACACCTTC. The encoded protein is CASSHPPAGGNYGYTF.

For the CDR3, the DNA is TGCAGTGCCACCCGGACAGGGGGTAAGACTGAAGCTTTCTTT. The encoded protein is CSATRTGGKTEAFF. The genes are TRBV20-1 and TRBJ1-1; 10 bases are a match to TRBD1. The germline gives CDR1 DFQATT, CDR2 SNEGSKA (reference sequence). The V gene end was trimmed by 6 bases and the J gene end by 5 bases; junction bases not matched to a gene: 9. The CDR3 length is 14 residues.

The V call is TRBV7-6, the J call TRBJ2-5; 9 bases line up with TRBD1. V lost 5 bases and J lost 2; bases outside the gene matches: 6. This CDR3 is built from 15 residues. Per germline, CDR1 SGHVS and CDR2 FNYEAQ. Written as DNA, the CDR3 is TGTGCCAGCAGCCCCGAGACAGGGGGGCAAGAGACCCAGTACTTC. Its protein product is CASSPETGGQETQYF.